This T cell receptor beta chain appears in the sequencing data of a study of cytomegalovirus exposure and HLA in healthy donors. In its sample, this clone was seen a few times. Primers included in the PCR were 60 Vbeta and 13 Jbeta primers. Sequenced by immunoSEQ multiplex PCR; TCRdb stores in-frame clones only, minus some. The sample shows 100,000 to 150,000 clones, around 80% of them seen only once. Germline V gives CDR1 LNHDA, CDR2 SQIVND (reference sequence). V lost 0 bases, J lost 4 bases, and 5 bases stayed unmatched. The CDR3 is made up of 15 amino acids. The sequenced material came from PBMCs. This TCR came from a woman aged 18-30 years in good health and CMV-seropositive. The chain couples TRBV19 to TRBJ2-7, with 8 positions matching TRBD1. The CDR3 DNA reads TGTGCCAGTAGTATAGATGACAGGGGAGCTTACGAGCAGTACTTC. Translation: CASSIDDRGAYEQYF.